One and the same sample provided the 17 T cell receptor beta chains below, sequenced in a study of blood T cells in healthy people across ages. The second PCR ran about 7 to 12 cycles with a sample-barcoded 5' primer and J-beta primers. TCRdb itself ran the 5' RACE reads through MiXCR, one entry per CDR3 protein. The data show almost 550,000 distinct CDR3 sequences, around 24% seen once. These data also featured in a second study, about T cells of mothers and their children.

The material sequenced was blood. These receptors were collected from a boy aged 5-17 years in good health.

Points on this clonotype: Its ends do not fully match the called genes, so a read error is possible. The V and J genes are TRBV20-1 and TRBJ2-5; the match to TRBD2 covers 12 bases. CDR3 length: 16 amino acids. Germline lookup yields CDR1 DFQATT and CDR2 SNEGSKA (reference sequence). The CDR3 reads CSGGTSGPVHQETQYF. CDR3 coding DNA: TGCAGTGGAGGGACTAGCGGGCCTGTGCACCAGGAGACCCAGTACTTC.

In regard to this clonotype: Sequence at one end of the junction differs from germline and may be a read error. The gene calls are TRBV6-5 and TRBJ2-5; D is uncertain. The end of the DNA aligns better with TRBJ2-7, so the J call may be wrong. Germline lookup yields CDR1 MNHEY and CDR2 SVGAGI. This CDR3 is 14 amino acids long. CDR3 coding DNA: TGTGCCAGCAGCTACTCAGGCAGGTTGGACGAGCAGTACTTC. This sequence encodes CASSYSGRLDEQYF.

This clonotype was seen a few times. The chain couples TRBV7-9 to TRBJ2-3; D is undetermined. The CDR3 is 14 residues long. V dropped 1 base and J dropped 2 bases, with 7 bases sitting between them. The germline gives CDR1 SEHNR, CDR2 FQNEAQ (reference sequence). The CDR3: CASSLELITDTQYF. The CDR3 nucleotides are TGTGCCAGCAGCTTAGAACTGATCACAGATACGCAGTATTTT.

The V and J genes are TRBV5-4 and TRBJ2-7, with D uncertain. From germline, CDR1 is SGHNT and CDR2 YYREEE (reference sequence). The V gene lost 10 bases and the J gene lost 0 bases, with 5 bases spanning the gap. The CDR3 is 10 residues long. The CDR3 DNA sequence: TGTGCCGGGGACTCCTACGAGCAGTACTTC. Translated: CAGDSYEQYF.

This rearrangement joins TRBV5-5 to TRBJ2-7; 10 bases align to TRBD1. Per germline, CDR1 SGHKS and CDR2 YYEKEE (reference sequence). The V segment lost 1 base and the J segment 6 bases; nucleotides outside the gene matches: 4. This CDR3 has 14 residues. The DNA for the CDR3 is TGTGCCAGCAGCTTGTGGGGACAGGGGTTCGAGCAGTACTTC. Translating gives CASSLWGQGFEQYF.

This clonotype was seen only a few times. The chain employs TRBV6-2 or TRBV6-3 and TRBJ2-5, with 9 nucleotides matching TRBD1. The CDR3 consists of 15 residues. V gave up 2 bases and J gave up 5 bases; unmatched junction bases: 6. CDR1 is MNHEY, CDR2 SVGEGT, per germline. CDR3 sequence reads: CASSYVGQGGETQYF. CDR3 coding DNA: TGTGCCAGCAGTTACGTGGGACAGGGAGGGGAGACCCAGTACTTC.

The V and J genes are TRBV28 and TRBJ2-1, with D hard to call. The CDR3 extends over 13 amino acids. Germline V gives CDR1 MDHEN, CDR2 SYDVKM. V lost 4 bases and J 4 bases, leaving 8 bases between the germline ends. The CDR3 loop reads CASSWQTYNEQFF. The CDR3 DNA reads TGTGCCAGCAGTTGGCAGACATACAATGAGCAGTTCTTC.

The chain combines TRBV20-1 with TRBJ1-6, with D unresolved. Between the trimmed V and J ends, which lost 3 bases and 0 bases, there was a span of 12 bases. The CDR3 is 16 amino acids. CDR1 DFQATT and CDR2 SNEGSKA come from the germline V gene (reference sequence). CDR3 nucleotide sequence: TGCAGTGCTAGGCGGACGAGGAGCTCCTATAATTCACCCCTCCACTTT. It specifies CSARRTRSSYNSPLHF.

As for this clonotype: A read error may account for a junction end that differs from germline. The rearrangement uses TRBV4-3 and TRBJ2-5, with 8 bases that match TRBD1. With the DNA end fitting TRBJ2-1 better, the J assignment may be wrong. The CDR3 has 17 residues. The germline gives CDR1 LGHNA, CDR2 YSLEER. The CDR3, as DNA: TGCGCCGGCAGCCAGGTTCTACCGGGACAGGTGGTCAATGAGCAGTTCTTC. Its translation: CAGSQVLPGQVVNEQFF.

This chain links TRBV28 with TRBJ2-5; 7 nucleotides agree with TRBD2. The DNA end favors TRBJ2-7, so the J call may be wrong. The CDR3 is made up of 16 amino acids. Germline values: CDR1 MDHEN, CDR2 SYDVKM. The CDR3 coding sequence is TGTGCCAGCAGTTTAATGGGGGGGGATAGGTACTACGAGCAGTACTTC. Amino acid sequence: CASSLMGGDRYYEQYF.

The J gene is TRBJ1-4, the V gene TRBV7-9; a possible D gene is TRBD1 (6 bases). The length of the CDR3 is 17 residues. CDR1 and CDR2 (germline): SEHNR, FQNEAQ (reference sequence). The V end was cut by 1 base, the J end by 6 bases, with 18 bases between. Here the CDR3 DNA reads TGTGCCAGCAGCTTAGGGCACAGGGTTGGGGGCGATGAAAAACTGTTTTTT. It codes for CASSLGHRVGGDEKLFF.

The chain is built from TRBV7-2 and TRBJ2-1; no clear D gene. In germline, CDR1 is SGHTA, CDR2 FQGNSA. Trimming removed 4 bases at V and 10 bases at J, with 11 bases between. The CDR3 has 12 residues. CDR3 in DNA: TGTGCCAGCAGCTCTCAGACAATAGAGCAGTTCTTC. This codes for CASSSQTIEQFF.

J is TRBJ1-1 and V is TRBV9; D is unresolved. The CDR3 extends over 15 amino acids. Germline assignment: CDR1 SGDLS and CDR2 YYNGEE. The V and J ends lost 4 bases and 1 base respectively, with 14 bases between them. CDR3 bases: TGTGCCAGCAGCTCTGCCGGGCCCCCGAACACTGAAGCTTTCTTT. Amino acid sequence: CASSSAGPPNTEAFF.

This clonotype was seen a handful of times. Relative to the germline gene, one junction end is altered; a read error may explain this. The genes are TRBV3-1 and TRBJ2-5; TRBD1 matches at 9 bases. This CDR3 is built from 16 residues. CDR1 is LGHDT, CDR2 YNNKEL, per germline (reference sequence). CDR3 loop: CASSQDWTGDKEAQYF. The CDR3 coding sequence is TGTGCCAGCAGCCAAGATTGGACAGGGGATAAAGAGGCCCAGTACTTC.

V is TRBV7-9 and J is TRBJ1-4; TRBD1 might be the D (5 bases). CDR1 SEHNR and CDR2 FQNEAQ come from the germline V gene (reference sequence). V lost 8 bases to trimming and J lost 8 bases, with 15 bases between them. The CDR3 loop spans 13 amino acids. CDR3 nucleotide sequence: TGTGCCAGCGAAGGTTGGGGCGGGGAAAAACTGTTTTTT. This gives the protein CASEGWGGEKLFF.

The CDR3 loop reads CASSLLTGPLGYIQYF. For the CDR3, the DNA is TGTGCCAGCAGTTTGCTTACCGGGCCCCTAGGGTACATTCAGTACTTC. The chain joins TRBV6-1 to TRBJ2-4; D gene uncertain. V lost 5 bases, J lost 8 bases, and 22 bases lay in between. CDR3 length: 16 residues. CDR1 and CDR2 (germline): MNHNS, SASEGT.

The chain recombines TRBV9 with TRBJ2-5; TRBD2 aligns across 12 bases. The J call may be in error: the DNA end matches TRBJ2-1 better. Germline loops: CDR1 SGDLS, CDR2 YYNGEE. The CDR3 spans 20 residues. Here the CDR3 DNA reads TGTGCCAGCAGCGTAGCTCTCCCTAGCGGGGGGGTTACCCTGAGCAATGAGCAGTTCTTC. It is translated as CASSVALPSGGVTLSNEQFF.